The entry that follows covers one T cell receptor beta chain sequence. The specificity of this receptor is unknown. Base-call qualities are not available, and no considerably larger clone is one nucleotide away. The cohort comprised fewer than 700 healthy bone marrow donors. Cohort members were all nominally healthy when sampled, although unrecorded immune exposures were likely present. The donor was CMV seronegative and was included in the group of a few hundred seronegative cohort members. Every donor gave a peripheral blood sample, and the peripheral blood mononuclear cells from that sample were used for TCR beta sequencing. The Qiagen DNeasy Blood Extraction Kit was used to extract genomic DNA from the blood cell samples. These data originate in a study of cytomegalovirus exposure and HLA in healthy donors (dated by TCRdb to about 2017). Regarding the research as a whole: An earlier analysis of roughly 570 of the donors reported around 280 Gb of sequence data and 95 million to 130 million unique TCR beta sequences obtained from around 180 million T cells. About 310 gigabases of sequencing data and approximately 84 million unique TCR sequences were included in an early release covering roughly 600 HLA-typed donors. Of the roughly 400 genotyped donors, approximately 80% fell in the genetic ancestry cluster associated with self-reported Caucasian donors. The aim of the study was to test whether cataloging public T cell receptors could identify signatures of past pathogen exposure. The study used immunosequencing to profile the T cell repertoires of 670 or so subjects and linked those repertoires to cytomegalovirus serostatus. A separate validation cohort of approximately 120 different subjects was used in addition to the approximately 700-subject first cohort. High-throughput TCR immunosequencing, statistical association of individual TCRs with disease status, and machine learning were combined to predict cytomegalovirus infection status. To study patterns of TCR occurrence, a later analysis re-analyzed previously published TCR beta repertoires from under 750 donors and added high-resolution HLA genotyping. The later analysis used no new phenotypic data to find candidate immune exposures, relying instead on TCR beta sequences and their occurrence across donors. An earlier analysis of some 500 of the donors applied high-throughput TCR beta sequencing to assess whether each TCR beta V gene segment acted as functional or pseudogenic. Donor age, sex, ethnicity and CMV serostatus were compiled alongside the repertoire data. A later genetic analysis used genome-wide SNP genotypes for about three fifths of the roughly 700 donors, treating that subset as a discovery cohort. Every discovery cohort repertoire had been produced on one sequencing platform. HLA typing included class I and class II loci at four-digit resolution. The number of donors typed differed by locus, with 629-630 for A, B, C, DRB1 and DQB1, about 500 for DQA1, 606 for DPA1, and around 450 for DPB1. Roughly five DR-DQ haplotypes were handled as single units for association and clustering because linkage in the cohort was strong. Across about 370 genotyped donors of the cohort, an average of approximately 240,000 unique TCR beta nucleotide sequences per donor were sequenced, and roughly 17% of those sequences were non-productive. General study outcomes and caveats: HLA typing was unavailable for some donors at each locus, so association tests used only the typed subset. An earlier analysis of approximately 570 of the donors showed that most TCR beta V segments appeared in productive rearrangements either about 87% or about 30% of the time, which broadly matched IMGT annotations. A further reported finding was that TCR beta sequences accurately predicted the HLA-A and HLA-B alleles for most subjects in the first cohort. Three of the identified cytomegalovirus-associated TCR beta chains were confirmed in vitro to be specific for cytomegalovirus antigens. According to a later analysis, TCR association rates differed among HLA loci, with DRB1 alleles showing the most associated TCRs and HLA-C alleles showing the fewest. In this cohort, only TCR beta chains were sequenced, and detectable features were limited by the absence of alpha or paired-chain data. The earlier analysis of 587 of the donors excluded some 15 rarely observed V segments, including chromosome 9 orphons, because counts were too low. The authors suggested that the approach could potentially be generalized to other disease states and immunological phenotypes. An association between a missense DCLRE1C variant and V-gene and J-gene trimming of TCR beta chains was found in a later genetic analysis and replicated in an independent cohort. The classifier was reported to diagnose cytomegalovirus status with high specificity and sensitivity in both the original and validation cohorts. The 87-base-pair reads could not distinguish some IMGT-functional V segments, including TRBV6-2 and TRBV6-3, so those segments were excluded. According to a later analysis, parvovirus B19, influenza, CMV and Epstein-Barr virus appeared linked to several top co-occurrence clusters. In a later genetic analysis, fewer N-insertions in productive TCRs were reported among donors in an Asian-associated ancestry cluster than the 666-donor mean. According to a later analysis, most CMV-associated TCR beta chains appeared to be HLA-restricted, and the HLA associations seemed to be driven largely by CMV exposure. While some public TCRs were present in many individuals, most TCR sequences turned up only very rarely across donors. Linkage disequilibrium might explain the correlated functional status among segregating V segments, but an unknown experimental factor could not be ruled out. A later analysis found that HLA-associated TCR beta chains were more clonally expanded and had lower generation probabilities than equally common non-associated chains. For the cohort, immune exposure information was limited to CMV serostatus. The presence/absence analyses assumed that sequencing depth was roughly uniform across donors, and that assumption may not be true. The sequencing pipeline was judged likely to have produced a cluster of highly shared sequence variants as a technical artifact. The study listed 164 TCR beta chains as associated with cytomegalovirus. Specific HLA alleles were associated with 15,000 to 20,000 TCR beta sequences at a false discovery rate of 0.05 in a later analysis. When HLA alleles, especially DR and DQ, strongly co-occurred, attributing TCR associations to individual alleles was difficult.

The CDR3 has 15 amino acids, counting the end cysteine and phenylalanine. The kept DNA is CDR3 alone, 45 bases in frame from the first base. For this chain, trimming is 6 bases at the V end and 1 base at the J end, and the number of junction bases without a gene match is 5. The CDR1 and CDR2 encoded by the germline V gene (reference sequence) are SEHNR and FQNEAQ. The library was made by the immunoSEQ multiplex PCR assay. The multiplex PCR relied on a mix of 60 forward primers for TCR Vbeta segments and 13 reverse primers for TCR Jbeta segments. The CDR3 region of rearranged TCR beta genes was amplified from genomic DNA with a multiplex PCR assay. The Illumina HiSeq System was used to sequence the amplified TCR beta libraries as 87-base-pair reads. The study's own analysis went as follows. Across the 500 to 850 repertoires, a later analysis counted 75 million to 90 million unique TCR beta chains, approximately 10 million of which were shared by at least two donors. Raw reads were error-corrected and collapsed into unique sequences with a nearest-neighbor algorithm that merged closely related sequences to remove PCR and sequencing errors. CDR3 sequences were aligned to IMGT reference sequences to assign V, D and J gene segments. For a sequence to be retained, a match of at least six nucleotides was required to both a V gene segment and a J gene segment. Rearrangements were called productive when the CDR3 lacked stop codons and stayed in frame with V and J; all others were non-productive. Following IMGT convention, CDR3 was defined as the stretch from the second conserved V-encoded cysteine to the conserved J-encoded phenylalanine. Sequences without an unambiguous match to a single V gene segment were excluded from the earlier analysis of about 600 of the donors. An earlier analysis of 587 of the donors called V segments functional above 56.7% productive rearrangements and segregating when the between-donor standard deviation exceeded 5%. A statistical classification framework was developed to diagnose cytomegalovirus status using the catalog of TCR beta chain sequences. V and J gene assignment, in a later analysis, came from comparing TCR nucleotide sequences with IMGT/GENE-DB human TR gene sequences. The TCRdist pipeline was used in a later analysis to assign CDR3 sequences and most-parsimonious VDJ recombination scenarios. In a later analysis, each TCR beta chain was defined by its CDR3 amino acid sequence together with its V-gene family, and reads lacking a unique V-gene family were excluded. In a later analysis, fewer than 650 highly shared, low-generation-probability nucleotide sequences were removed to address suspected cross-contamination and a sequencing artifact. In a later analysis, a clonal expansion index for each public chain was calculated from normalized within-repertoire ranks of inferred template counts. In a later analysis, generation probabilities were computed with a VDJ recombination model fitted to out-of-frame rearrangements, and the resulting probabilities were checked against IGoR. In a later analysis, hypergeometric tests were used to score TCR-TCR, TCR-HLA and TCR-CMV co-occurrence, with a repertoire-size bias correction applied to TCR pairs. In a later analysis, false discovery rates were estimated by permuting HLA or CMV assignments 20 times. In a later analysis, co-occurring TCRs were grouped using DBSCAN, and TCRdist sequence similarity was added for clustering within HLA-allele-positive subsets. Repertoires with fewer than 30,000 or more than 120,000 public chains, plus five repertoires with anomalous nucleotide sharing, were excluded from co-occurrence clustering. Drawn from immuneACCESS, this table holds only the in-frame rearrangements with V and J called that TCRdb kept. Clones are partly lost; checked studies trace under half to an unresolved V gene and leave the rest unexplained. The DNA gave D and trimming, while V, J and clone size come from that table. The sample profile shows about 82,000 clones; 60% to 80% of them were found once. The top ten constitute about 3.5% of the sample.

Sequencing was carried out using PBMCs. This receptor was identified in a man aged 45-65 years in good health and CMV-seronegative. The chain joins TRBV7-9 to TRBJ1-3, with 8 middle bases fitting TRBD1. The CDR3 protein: CASSSDRVSGNTIYF. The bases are TGTGCCAGCAGTTCGGACAGGGTGTCTGGAAACACCATATATTTT.